Sequencing of this T cell receptor beta chain was carried out in a study of blood T cell repertoires in COVID-19 (dated by TCRdb to the early 2020s). Regarding the study in general: The collaborator samples originated in the United States, Italy and Spain and spanned the acute and convalescent phases of COVID-19. The samples were drawn from the first 160 participants of the ongoing ImmuneRACE study and from 1,254 subjects provided by 6 global collaborators. Sample metadata almost always included a de-identified subject ID, COVID-19 status, age in years and sex. The material from the prospective study consisted of cDNA or gDNA derived from T cells, B-cell-depleted T cells, or PBMCs. The repertoires were released in a freely available public database intended as a resource for research on the immune response to SARS-CoV-2. HLA class I and class II types, where available, came from metadata supplied by the sample provider rather than from assay-based typing. The dataset comprised deeply sampled blood TCRbeta repertoires from subjects exposed to, actively infected with, or recovered from COVID-19.

Looking up the germline V gene yields CDR1 SGDLS and CDR2 YYNGEE. Trimming costs V 0 bases and J 4 bases, and their ends lie 17 bases apart. The CDR3 numbers 17 residues from cysteine through phenylalanine. CDR3 DNA is the only sequence kept; it has 51 bases, read in frame from the first base. Collaborating institutions collected whole blood in K2EDTA tubes following their own protocols. Collaborator samples were shipped for TCRbeta analysis as frozen whole blood, isolated PBMCs, or DNA extracted from either sample type. TCRbeta CDR3 regions were amplified from genomic DNA using the immunoSEQ Assay, a bias-controlled multiplex PCR. As for how the authors treated the data: The number of nucleated cells in each sample was estimated by amplification of reference gene primers within the assay. To quantify the absolute abundance of each unique TCRbeta CDR3 rearrangement, sequence reads were collapsed and filtered. Productive Simpson clonality was computed per sample as the square root of Simpson's diversity index over productive rearrangements. Not all clones reach the TCRdb copy of this immuneACCESS table, which keeps in-frame sequences only. Checked studies attribute under half of the gap to unresolved V genes and leave the rest unexplained. The V and J calls and clone size come from that table; D and trimming were worked out from the DNA. The sample has roughly 120,000 clones on record, approximately 85% of them singletons. Of the sample, 16% is held by the ten largest clones.

Comments on this clone: The target of this receptor is not known. No much larger clone is present one base from it, and per-base qualities are unavailable.

The research as a whole found: Clinical and demographic metadata were provided uncurated, with the amount varying by source and participant.

The receptor comes from a woman aged 55-70 years with acute or convalescent COVID-19. Sequencing was carried out using peripheral blood. The chain is encoded by TRBV9 joined to TRBJ1-3, with the D gene not confidently named. The bases are TGTGCCAGCAGCGTAGCCGATCGGGATTTGGGAGGAAACACCATATATTTT. Its protein product is CASSVADRDLGGNTIYF.